The clone carrying this TCR beta chain was counted a single time. Its target is not known. These data belong to a study of OX40 agonist ivuxolimab in advanced cancers. Blood sampling took place at baseline, cycle 4 day 1, and cycle 7 day 1. TCRdb's copy holds only in-frame clones and misses some; the assay was immunoSEQ multiplex PCR. The table shows about 83,000 clones, with 75% to 95% occurring only once. The V end was cut by 0 bases, the J end by 8 bases, with 23 bases between. Germline V gene data show CDR1 as LGHNA and CDR2 as YSLEER. The CDR3 runs to 18 residues. General study findings and limits: CD4+ and CD8+ blood T cells expanded clonally by week 6 at 0.1 to 3.0 mg/kg.

The TCR comes from an adult with an advanced solid tumor such as melanoma, head and neck, liver or kidney cancer. The rearrangement joins TRBV4-3 to TRBJ2-1; D perhaps matches TRBD2 (5 bases). The specimen comprised CD4+ or CD8+ T cells sorted from blood, sampled in a trial of the OX40 agonist ivuxolimab. The CDR3 DNA is TGCGCCAGCAGCCAAGAAAACTCCGAGGGAGTGTTCATCCATGAGCAGTTCTTC. Protein product: CASSQENSEGVFIHEQFF.